A selection of T cell receptor beta chains follows, all from one sample in a study of response to subunit inactivated influenza vaccine. TCRdb re-called the RT-PCR reads with MiXCR, one entry per CDR3 protein. Found here are 530,000 or so distinct CDR3 sequences, about 25% of them singletons; the top ten hold 1.9%. The sample was CD4+ T cells sorted from PBMCs, taken about 5 days after vaccination. Receptor source: a man aged 45-60 years who received an inactivated influenza vaccine. Each CDR3 is given with its conserved first and last residue. A D gene is named only where the DNA matches it firmly. Part of the rows lack a size; the others show once, few, many or a class for expanded clones.

d_gene	v_gene	abundance	j_gene	CDR3nt	CDR3aa
.	TRBV6-5	few	TRBJ2-4	TGTGCCGTCCGTCAGGGGGGCGTTCAGTACTTC	CAVRQGGVQYF
.	TRBV20-1	few	TRBJ1-4	TGCAGTGCCAGGCGGGATGAAAAACTGTTTTTT	CSARRDEKLFF
TRBD2	TRBV29-1	few	TRBJ2-3	TGCAGCGTTCAGGGACTAGCGGGAACTAGCACAGATACGCAGTATTTT	CSVQGLAGTSTDTQYF
TRBD1	TRBV5-1	.	TRBJ1-1	TGCGCCAGCAGCACAGGACAGGGAACGGGTAGTCTTGAAGCTTTCTTT	CASSTGQGTGSLEAFF
.	TRBV7-9	few	TRBJ1-6	TGTGCCAGCAGCGCAACAGGGAAGTTTAATTCACCCCTCCACTTT	CASSATGKFNSPLHF
TRBD1	TRBV6-7	.	TRBJ2-5	TGTGCCAGCAGTTACTCGAAGACAGGGGGGCACCAAGAGACCCAGTACTTC	CASSYSKTGGHQETQYF
.	TRBV7-2	few	TRBJ1-5	TGTGCCAGCAGCACCACTGGGAATCAGCCCCAGCATTTT	CASSTTGNQPQHF
TRBD1	TRBV6-5	few	TRBJ1-1	TGTGCCAGCAGTTACTCGATGTTGGTGACAGGGGTTTTCGCTGAAGCTTTCTTT	CASSYSMLVTGVFAEAFF
TRBD2	TRBV29-1	few	TRBJ2-3	TGCAGCGTTGTAGGGGCTAGCGGGAGGCCAGATACGCAGTATTTT	CSVVGASGRPDTQYF
TRBD1	TRBV10-3	.	TRBJ2-7	TGTGCCATCAGTGAGAGCGGACAGGGGGGCTACGAGCAGTACTTC	CAISESGQGGYEQYF
.	TRBV29-1	.	TRBJ2-3	TGCAGCGTCCGAAACCCCGTCCCAGATACGCAGTATTTT	CSVRNPVPDTQYF
TRBD1	TRBV12-3/TRBV12-4	.	TRBJ2-3	TGTGCCAGCAGCACCCAGGGGGCGACCACAGATACGCAGTATTTT	CASSTQGATTDTQYF
TRBD1	TRBV6-5	many	TRBJ1-1	TGTGCCAGCAGTTACGGACAGGGAATGAACACTGAAGCTTTCTTT	CASSYGQGMNTEAFF
.	TRBV11-2	.	TRBJ2-5	TGTGCCAGCAGCTTCGGTAAAGAGACCCAGTACTTC	CASSFGKETQYF
.	TRBV11-2	.	TRBJ2-7	TGTGCCAGCAGCTCGCCCTTTAAGAATGCCTACGAGCAGTACTTC	CASSSPFKNAYEQYF
.	TRBV5-1	many	TRBJ2-2	TGCGCCAGCAGCCCGAATACCGGGGAGCTGTTTTTT	CASSPNTGELFF